This TCR beta chain comes out of a study of identical twins. This clonotype was counted only a few times. The target antigen is unknown. Findings and limits, study-wide: The abundant beta clonotypes from cord blood had fewer insertions, and memory repertoires had none of this.

TCRdb passed the 5' RACE reads through MiXCR, listing each CDR3 protein once. Here the sample spans hundreds of thousands of distinct CDR3 sequences, about 12% being singletons. The CDR3 length is 15 residues. Unmatched junction bases numbered 6, after V lost 3 bases and J lost 7 bases. The germline V gene has CDR1 SGHRS and CDR2 YFSETQ. The same sample was also used in a study of yellow fever vaccine responses in identical twins.

V usage is TRBV5-1 and J usage is TRBJ1-4; TRBD1 matches at 10 bases. The source material was PBMCs. The receptor was isolated from a woman aged 18-29 years in good health. CDR3 coding DNA: TGCGCCAGCAGCTCAGCCGGGACAGGGGCTGAAAAACTGTTTTTT. It specifies CASSSAGTGAEKLFF.